This T cell receptor beta chain originates from a study of OX40 agonist ivuxolimab in advanced cancers. Whole-study findings and limits: Low clonal expansion, among the lowest seen, marked partial responders at 0.1-3.0 mg/kg. Expanded clones were, on average, more numerous among CD8+ T cells than CD4+.

TCRdb's copy holds only in-frame clones and misses some; the assay was immunoSEQ multiplex PCR. The sample has under 70,000 clones, roughly 86% seen once. Samples were taken at baseline and on day 1 of cycles 4 and 7. Notes on this clone: Its matching antigen is unknown.

Trimming pared 0 bases from V and 1 base from J, leaving 10 bases between. CDR3 size: 16 residues. Germline-derived CDR1 and CDR2 are SGHRS and YFSETQ. The gene calls are TRBV5-1 and TRBJ2-2; D possibly corresponds to TRBD2 (6 bases). The receptor's source is an adult with an advanced solid tumor such as melanoma, head and neck, liver or kidney cancer. Sequenced material: CD4+ or CD8+ T cells sorted from blood, taken in a trial of the OX40 agonist ivuxolimab. CDR3 DNA sequence: TGCGCCAGCAGCTTGGGGGAGGAATTGAACACCGGGGAGCTGTTTTTT. This encodes CASSLGEELNTGELFF.